In its sample, the clone carrying this T cell receptor beta chain was seen many times. Its antigen is unknown. This sample was included in a study of neurological immune-mediated disorders. Notes on the study in general: Because no CDR3 amino acid sequences were shared across subjects by expanded clones, private repertoires were suggested in all groups.

PBMCs stored at -80 C, 2 million in total, were the source of the unsorted libraries. Trimming shortened V by 2 bases and J by 4 bases, and 17 bases separated the two germline ends. CDR3 length equals 16 residues. The germline V gene encodes CDR1 LGHDT and CDR2 YNNKEL (reference sequence). Template-switch 5'RACE cDNA synthesis added a 10-nucleotide unique molecular identifier. TCRdb redid the calling of the 5' RACE reads with MiXCR, one entry per CDR3 protein. The data hold just over 95,000 distinct CDR3 sequences, with around 3.3% observed a single time. The rearrangement links TRBV3-1 to TRBJ1-2; no firm D call. Sequenced sample: PBMCs. The sequence came from a woman aged 18-35 years with multiple sclerosis. In DNA, the CDR3 is TGTGCCAGCAGCCAAACGAACACGGCTTCCCGCTATGGCTACACCTTC. Translation gives CASSQTNTASRYGYTF.